This T cell receptor beta chain was recorded in a study of shared clonotypes between healthy human individuals. Study background: The plates for each donor numbered three CD4 naive, three CD4 memory, two CD8 naive and one CD8 memory.

V shed 4 bases and J shed 6 bases, with 14 bases lying between them. Germline CDR1 SGHTA, CDR2 FQGTGA. The CDR3 totals 14 residues. Profiling relied on immunoSEQ multiplex PCR, and the TCRdb table lists in-frame clones only, not all of them. The table records more than 900,000 clones, 70% to 80% of them present only once. A note on this clone: No antigen is known for it.

Study-wide results and limits: Non-shared clonotypes had lower generation probabilities than those shared by all four donors. Larger estimated richness was generally recorded for naive subsets relative to memory subsets.

This receptor was obtained from a man between 18 and 29 years old in good health. Some clones in this sample may be carry-over from other donors' samples. The source material was memory CD4+ T cells from PBMCs. Subset denoted: CD45RA-negative fraction. The chain is built from TRBV7-3 and TRBJ2-3, with D possibly TRBD2 on 6 matching bases. The CDR3 nucleotides read TGTGCCAGCAGCTCTGGGACTGCTTACGATACGCAGTATTTT. It yields the protein CASSSGTAYDTQYF.